This T cell receptor beta chain was recovered during a study of blood T cells in healthy people across ages. Study at large: About one barcoded beta molecule per two T cells was captured by template switching.

Germline V gene lookup returns CDR1 SGHDN and CDR2 FVKESK. The CDR3 sequence is 12 residues long. V lost 8 bases to trimming and J lost 3 bases, with 10 bases between them. PCR was performed a second time for about 6 to 12 cycles using a sample-barcoded 5' primer and a J-beta primer mix. TCRdb fed the 5' RACE reads into MiXCR, producing one record per CDR3 protein. The data contain over a million distinct CDR3 sequences, 42% of them singletons. This clonotype has just a few counts. This rearrangement joins TRBV14 to TRBJ1-2, with TRBD1 as a possible D gene (5 bases). Sequencing input: blood. The source is a woman aged 18-29 years in good health. This CDR3 reads CASRGGDYGYTF. DNA for the CDR3: TGTGCCAGCCGGGGCGGTGACTATGGCTACACCTTC.